These T cell receptor beta chains were read from a single sample in a study of blood T cell repertoires in COVID-19. Sequencing was performed with immunoSEQ multiplex PCR; in TCRdb, only in-frame clones are kept and a portion is missing. The data show some 72,000 clones, around 89% seen once. Sequenced sample: peripheral blood. All receptors come from a man between 60 and 75 years old with acute or convalescent COVID-19. CDR3s leave out the opening cysteine and the closing phenylalanine or tryptophan. The order of the fields is clone size, J gene, V gene, CDR3 protein. Expanded clones get a size class; other rows say once, few or many, or leave the size out.

NA TRBJ2-5 TRBV27 ASSLWGRGGQGETQY
NA TRBJ2-7 TRBV7-2 ASSLVFGQGDYEQY
NA TRBJ1-2 TRBV6-5 ASTKDRMDGYT
NA TRBJ1-1 TRBV10-2 ASSEVGAITEAF
NA TRBJ1-6 TRBV27 ASSTDRDSPLH
NA TRBJ2-5 TRBV7-8 ASSLVSGSRETQY
NA TRBJ1-1 TRBV7-8 ASGETGKAF
NA TRBJ2-5 TRBV30 AVRWTTMGETQY
NA TRBJ2-4 TRBV7-9 ASSQQGFGNIQY
NA TRBJ1-1 TRBV9 ASSVAGRATEAF
once TRBJ2-1 TRBV5-4 ANSLRLAGDNEQF
NA TRBJ2-6 TRBV5-8 ASSKTGAGANVLT
NA TRBJ2-2 TRBV5-1 ASSLLAGGTGELF
NA TRBJ2-2 TRBV18 ASSPMGQSTGELF
NA TRBJ1-5 TRBV2 ASTRDTVGQPQH
NA TRBJ1-5 TRBV10-2 ASSESDRGPNQPQH
NA TRBJ2-1 TRBV12-5 ASGLVLLRELNEQF
NA TRBJ1-2 TRBV7-9 ASSQSRQGHYGYT
NA TRBJ2-7 TRBV11-2 ASSVGLAGTYEQY
NA TRBJ2-1 TRBV6-5 AAEGGLRYNEQF
NA TRBJ1-2 TRBV29-1 SVVKTGGGYT
NA TRBJ1-2 TRBV4-2 ASSQAGDRGNYGYT
NA TRBJ2-2 TRBV7-3 ASSLLDRGNTGELF
NA TRBJ2-3 TRBV18 ASSPRTSLDTQY
NA TRBJ1-1 TRBV20-1 SASYTEAF
NA TRBJ2-7 TRBV6-5 ASSYGLAGGPYEQY
NA TRBJ2-7 TRBV4-2 ASSQGQGSHYEQY
NA TRBJ2-1 TRBV7-2 ASSLLPSGISSYNEQF
NA TRBJ1-5 TRBV25-1 ASSAPGHSQPQH
once TRBJ1-1 TRBV7-3 ASSLRAGDNMNTEAF
once TRBJ2-1 TRBV27 ASSLWAGSSNEQF
NA TRBJ2-5 TRBV11-1 ASSSDRGQQETQY
NA TRBJ1-2 TRBV7-9 ASSPGGTARHGYT
NA TRBJ2-7 TRBV11-2 ASSQLTGGLYEQY
NA TRBJ2-7 TRBV3-1/TRBV3-2 ASSHTVAGGASYEQY
NA TRBJ2-4 TRBV7-9 ASSLVIGQGLKAKNIQY
NA TRBJ2-6 TRBV13 ASSGTGRGANVLT
NA TRBJ2-5 TRBV11-2 ASSLGYRGSWQETQY
NA TRBJ2-7 TRBV25-1 ATRLASEQY
NA TRBJ2-3 TRBV27 ASSFSGARNTQY
NA TRBJ1-5 TRBV12-5 ASGSPYSPNQPQH
NA TRBJ1-2 TRBV15 ATSRRQGQGYGYT
NA TRBJ2-1 TRBV11-2 ASSLAQGRDNEQF
NA TRBJ2-5 TRBV5-4 ASSWDGTAISGAQETQY
NA TRBJ2-1 TRBV5-1 ASSEGLAGGDEQF
NA TRBJ2-3 TRBV5-1 ASVPDRVTDTQY
NA TRBJ1-5 TRBV10-3 AISDQNQPQH
NA TRBJ2-3 TRBV14 ASSQVGGQITQY
NA TRBJ2-7 TRBV5-1 ASSLGAGNEQY
few TRBJ1-1 TRBV30 AGHRDGNTEAF
NA TRBJ1-2 TRBV28 ASSFRTYGYT
NA TRBJ2-7 TRBV5-3 ARSLAGTGGASSYEQY